This T cell receptor (beta chain) was identified during a study of blood T cell repertoires in COVID-19. In the study overall: Material from acute and convalescent COVID-19 was sourced from the United States, Italy and Spain. In each case, the material was cDNA or gDNA derived from T cells, B-cell-depleted T cells, or PBMCs.

The CDR3 spans 13 residues. The germline CDR1 and CDR2 sequences are SGHAT and FQNNGV. Trimming took off 7 bases at V and 3 bases at J, with 12 bases between the two ends. Per the original methods: Amplification with reference gene primers provided the estimates of nucleated cell counts. The assay was immunoSEQ multiplex PCR, and TCRdb's table has in-frame clones only and misses some. D and trimming come from the DNA, and the V and J calls and clone size come from that table. The sample gives 150,000 to 200,000 clones, just over 85% of which show up once; about 8.2% is in the top ten. Sample: peripheral blood. This TCR was sampled from a man between 60 and 75 years old with acute or convalescent COVID-19. The rearrangement uses TRBV11-2 and TRBJ1-2, with a possible D match to TRBD1 (5 bases). The DNA for the CDR3 is TGTGCCAGCACCCACCGGGGGGACTATGGCTACACCTTC. This gives the protein CASTHRGDYGYTF.